This T cell receptor beta chain originates from a study of blood T cell repertoires in COVID-19. Background on the study: Sites across the United States, Italy and Spain contributed samples from acute and convalescent COVID-19.

The CDR3 covers 13 residues. Germline V gene sequence: CDR1 SGHTA, CDR2 FQGNSA. Between the trimmed V and J ends, which lost 0 bases and 5 bases, there was a span of 6 bases. Authors' methods: Amplified reference gene primers provided the basis for estimating nucleated cell counts. Sequencing was performed with immunoSEQ multiplex PCR; in TCRdb, only in-frame clones are kept and a portion is missing. Clonal size and the V and J genes are those of that table, whereas D and trimming came from the DNA. This table holds roughly 66,000 clones, around 81% found once. This TCR was sampled from a woman aged 55-69 years with acute or convalescent COVID-19. The sample taken for sequencing was peripheral blood. The chain couples TRBV7-2 to TRBJ2-3, with D unresolved. DNA of the CDR3: TGTGCCAGCAGCTTAGCGCGAGAAGATACGCAGTATTTT. This encodes CASSLAREDTQYF.